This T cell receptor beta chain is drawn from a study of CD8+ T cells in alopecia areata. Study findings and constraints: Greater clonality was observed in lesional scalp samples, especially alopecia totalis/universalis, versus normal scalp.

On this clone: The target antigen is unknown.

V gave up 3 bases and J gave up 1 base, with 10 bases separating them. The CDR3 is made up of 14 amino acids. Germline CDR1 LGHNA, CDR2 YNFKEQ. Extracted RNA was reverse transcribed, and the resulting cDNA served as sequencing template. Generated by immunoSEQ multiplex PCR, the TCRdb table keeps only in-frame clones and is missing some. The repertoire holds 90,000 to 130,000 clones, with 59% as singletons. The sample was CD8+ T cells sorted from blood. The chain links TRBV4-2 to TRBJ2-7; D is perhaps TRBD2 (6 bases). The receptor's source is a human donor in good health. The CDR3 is CASSQAGGSYEQYF. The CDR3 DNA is TGTGCCAGCAGCCAGGCCGGGGGTTCCTACGAGCAGTACTTC.